The clone carrying this TCR beta chain was counted ten times or more. This record comes from a study of human T cells and chemical hapten exposure. V was trimmed by 4 bases and J by 0 bases, leaving 12 bases between them. The CDR3 length is 15 residues. Germline V CDR1 and CDR2: SGHRS, YFSETQ. TCRdb used MiXCR to reprocess the RACE reads, holding one entry per CDR3 protein. The sample lists some 65,000 distinct CDR3 sequences, approximately 6.5% occurring once. Time point indicated: healthy volunteer bleed at 6 weeks. Total RNA was isolated from whole blood that had not been fractionated. The sample was whole blood. This TCR was sampled from a female donor in good health. Some clones in this sample may be carry-over from other donors' samples. The chain links TRBV5-1 to TRBJ2-3, with unresolved D. CDR3 protein: CASSPLSSSTDTQYF. As DNA, the CDR3 is TGCGCCAGCAGCCCACTAAGCAGTAGCACAGATACGCAGTATTTT.